This TCR beta chain originates from a study of shared clonotypes between healthy human individuals. Notes on this clone: Antigen specificity is unknown.

Assay used: immunoSEQ multiplex PCR; TCRdb lists only in-frame clones, some missing. Here the sample spans roughly 1 million clones, about 80% being singletons. Study-wide findings and caveats: Larger richness was generally estimated for naive than memory subsets. In contrast to clonotypes shared by all four donors, non-shared clonotypes had lower generation probabilities.

Nashville, Tennessee was home to all donors, who were Caucasian adults. This CDR3 comprises 14 residues. The J segment lost 7 bases and the V segment lost 6 bases, leaving 8 bases of the junction unmatched. CDR1 and CDR2 (germline): SNHLY, FYNNEI. The sample taken for sequencing was memory CD4+ T cells from PBMCs. The sample's subset: CD45RA-negative fraction. The gene calls are TRBV2 and TRBJ1-4; 7 bases are a match to TRBD1. The source is a young man in good health. Some clones in this sample may be carry-over from other donors' samples. CDR3 DNA sequence: TGTGCCAGCAGCCGACAGGGCGGAGGTGAAAAACTGTTTTTT. Translated: CASSRQGGGEKLFF.